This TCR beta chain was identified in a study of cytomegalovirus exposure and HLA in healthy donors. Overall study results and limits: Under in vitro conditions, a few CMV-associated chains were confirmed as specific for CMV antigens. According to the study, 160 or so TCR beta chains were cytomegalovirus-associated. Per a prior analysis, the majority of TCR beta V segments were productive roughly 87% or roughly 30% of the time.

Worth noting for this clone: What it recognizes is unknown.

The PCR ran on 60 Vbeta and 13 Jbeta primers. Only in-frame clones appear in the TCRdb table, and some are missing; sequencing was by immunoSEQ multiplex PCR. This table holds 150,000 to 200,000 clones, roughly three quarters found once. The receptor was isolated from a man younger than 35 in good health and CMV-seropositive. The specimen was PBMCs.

CDR3 protein: CASSQGTAYEDSPLHF. The CDR3 DNA reads TGTGCCAGCAGCCAGGGGACAGCTTACGAGGATTCACCCCTCCACTTT. The J gene is TRBJ1-6, the V gene TRBV4-2, with 7 bases that match TRBD1. Trimming cost V 3 bases and J 8 bases; bases outside gene matches: 10. CDR1 LGHNA and CDR2 YNFKEQ come from the germline V gene. The CDR3 loop spans 16 amino acids.